This is a list of T cell receptor beta chains from one sample in a study of T-cell reconstitution after alpha-beta-depleted transplantation in children. MiXCR, run by TCRdb on the PCR reads, gives a single entry per CDR3 protein. The table lists 450,000 to 600,000 distinct CDR3 sequences, about 18% of them singletons. Source: PBMCs from the stem cell graft donor, taken from the stem cell graft. The receptors originated from a human donor who donated a stem cell graft to a child with acute lymphoblastic leukemia. Both conserved end residues are part of each CDR3. Each record gives: J gene, V gene, clone size, CDR3 length, D gene, CDR3 DNA, CDR3 protein. The D gene is left open where the match is weak. The size of a clone is reported for some rows only, either as once, few or many, or as a class for expanded clones.

J: TRBJ2-1; V: TRBV5-1; size: few; length: 13; D: -; DNA: TGCGCCAGCAGCTTGGACAGGGCGAATGAGCAGTTCTTC; CDR3: CASSLDRANEQFF
J: TRBJ1-3; V: TRBV29-1; size: -; length: 13; D: -; DNA: TGCAGCGTTTCCTGGGGCTCTGGAAACACCATATATTTT; CDR3: CSVSWGSGNTIYF
J: TRBJ2-3; V: TRBV29-1; size: few; length: 18; D: -; DNA: TGCAGCGTCCCCCTTAGGGGGGAGGGCCTCAGGGCGACAGATACGCAGTATTTT; CDR3: CSVPLRGEGLRATDTQYF
J: TRBJ1-2; V: TRBV12-3/TRBV12-4; size: -; length: 14; D: -; DNA: TGTGCCAGCACTCCTGCGGGGGGGAACTATGGCTACACCTTC; CDR3: CASTPAGGNYGYTF
J: TRBJ1-2; V: TRBV20-1; size: -; length: 15; D: -; DNA: TGCAGTGCTAGACCAGGAGGATTATCGTTCTATGGCTACACCTTC; CDR3: CSARPGGLSFYGYTF
J: TRBJ1-2; V: TRBV27; size: few; length: 17; D: -; DNA: TGTGCCAGCAGCCCTTGGGACGGAACACAGGCTAACTATGGCTACACCTTC; CDR3: CASSPWDGTQANYGYTF
J: TRBJ2-7; V: TRBV4-1; size: -; length: 16; D: -; DNA: TGCGCCAGCAGCCGGGTATCTAGCGATTTATCCTACGAGCAGTACTTC; CDR3: CASSRVSSDLSYEQYF
J: TRBJ1-4; V: TRBV5-1; size: -; length: 15; D: TRBD1; DNA: TGCGCCAGCAGCCACGGGACAGGGACGGATGAAAAACTGTTTTTT; CDR3: CASSHGTGTDEKLFF
J: TRBJ2-5; V: TRBV20-1; size: -; length: 17; D: -; DNA: TGCAGTGCTATACATCGGGGGTGGATGGATGTTTGGGAGACCCAGTACTTC; CDR3: CSAIHRGWMDVWETQYF
J: TRBJ2-7; V: TRBV5-1; size: -; length: 15; D: TRBD2; DNA: TGCGCCAGCAGCTCCACTAGCGGGGGGACCTACGAGCAGTACTTC; CDR3: CASSSTSGGTYEQYF
J: TRBJ2-5; V: TRBV12-3/TRBV12-4; size: -; length: 15; D: TRBD2; DNA: TGTGCCAGCAGTTTATTCCCTAGCGGAGAAGAGACCCAGTACTTC; CDR3: CASSLFPSGEETQYF
J: TRBJ1-4; V: TRBV12-3/TRBV12-4; size: few; length: 14; D: -; DNA: TGTGCCAGCAGCCGCCGGGGAGATAATGAAAAACTGTTTTTT; CDR3: CASSRRGDNEKLFF
J: TRBJ2-2; V: TRBV12-3/TRBV12-4; size: few; length: 16; D: TRBD1; DNA: TGTGCCAGCACCCCACGGGGGACAGGGCTCACCGGGGAGCTGTTTTTT; CDR3: CASTPRGTGLTGELFF
J: TRBJ2-7; V: TRBV7-3; size: -; length: 12; D: TRBD2; DNA: TGTGCCAGCGGGAGGGCCTCCTACGAGCAGTACTTC; CDR3: CASGRASYEQYF
J: TRBJ2-3; V: TRBV12-3/TRBV12-4; size: few; length: 15; D: -; DNA: TGTGCCAGCAGTCCCCCGGGGGCTCGCACAGATACGCAGTATTTT; CDR3: CASSPPGARTDTQYF
J: TRBJ1-1; V: TRBV10-3; size: few; length: 15; D: -; DNA: TGTGCCATCAGTGACGGCGTACCTATGAACACTGAAGCTTTCTTT; CDR3: CAISDGVPMNTEAFF
J: TRBJ2-6; V: TRBV7-9; size: few; length: 16; D: -; DNA: TGTGCCAGCAGCTCCCGAACAGGGCCTGGGGCCAACGTCCTGACTTTC; CDR3: CASSSRTGPGANVLTF
J: TRBJ2-7; V: TRBV13; size: -; length: 14; D: -; DNA: TGTGCCAGCAGCTTAGGGGGGGGATCGGGCGAGCAGTACTTC; CDR3: CASSLGGGSGEQYF
J: TRBJ2-7; V: TRBV3-1; size: few; length: 15; D: -; DNA: TGTGCCAGCAGCCAAGATTCGGGGGGCGGCTACGAGCAGTACTTC; CDR3: CASSQDSGGGYEQYF
J: TRBJ2-2; V: TRBV7-9; size: -; length: 15; D: -; DNA: TGTGCCAGCACCCTCGCTCTCAGACCTACCGGGGAGCTGTTTTTT; CDR3: CASTLALRPTGELFF
J: TRBJ2-1; V: TRBV7-6; size: -; length: 14; D: -; DNA: TGTGCCAGCAGCGTTGGAGGGCGCGTCGATGAGCAGTTCTTC; CDR3: CASSVGGRVDEQFF
J: TRBJ2-5; V: TRBV14; size: few; length: 14; D: -; DNA: TGTGCCAGCAGCCTTCTTGTGCTACAAGAGACCCAGTACTTC; CDR3: CASSLLVLQETQYF
J: TRBJ2-3; V: TRBV12-5; size: few; length: 17; D: -; DNA: TGTGCTAGTGGTTTGGGGGATCTAGGGAAAGGCACAGATACGCAGTATTTT; CDR3: CASGLGDLGKGTDTQYF
J: TRBJ2-1; V: TRBV7-3; size: -; length: 16; D: TRBD1; DNA: TGTGCCAGCAGCTCCCCCTCCGGGACAGGGGGCGATGAGCAGTTCTTC; CDR3: CASSSPSGTGGDEQFF
J: TRBJ2-1; V: TRBV11-1; size: few; length: 18; D: TRBD2; DNA: TGTGCCAGCAGCTTGCAGGGCGGGAGCGGGGGAAGTAAAAGTGAGCAGTTCTTC; CDR3: CASSLQGGSGGSKSEQFF
J: TRBJ1-2; V: TRBV2; size: few; length: 13; D: -; DNA: TGTGCCAGCAGTGTTGGAGGGCCCTATGGCTACACCTTC; CDR3: CASSVGGPYGYTF